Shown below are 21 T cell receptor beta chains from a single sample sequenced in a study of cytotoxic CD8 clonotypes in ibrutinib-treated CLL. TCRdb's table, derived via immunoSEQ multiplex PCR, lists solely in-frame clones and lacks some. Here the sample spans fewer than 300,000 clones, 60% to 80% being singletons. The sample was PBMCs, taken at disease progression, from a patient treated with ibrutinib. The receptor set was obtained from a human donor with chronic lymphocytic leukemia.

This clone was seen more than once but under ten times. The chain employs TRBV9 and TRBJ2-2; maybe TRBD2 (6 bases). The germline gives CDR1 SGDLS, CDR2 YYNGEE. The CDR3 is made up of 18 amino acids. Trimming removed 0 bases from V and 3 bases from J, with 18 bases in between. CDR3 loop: CASSVVVTRGWDTGELFF. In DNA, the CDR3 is TGTGCCAGCAGCGTAGTAGTAACCCGGGGGTGGGACACCGGGGAGCTGTTTTTT.

DNA for the CDR3: TGCGCCAGCAGAGGCGTGACCAACTATGGCTACACCTTC. This gives the protein CASRGVTNYGYTF. The V and J genes are TRBV5-1 and TRBJ1-2; D not resolved. V lost 5 bases, J lost 2 bases, and 10 bases lay in between. The germline CDR1 and CDR2 sequences are SGHRS and YFSETQ. This CDR3 has 13 amino acids.

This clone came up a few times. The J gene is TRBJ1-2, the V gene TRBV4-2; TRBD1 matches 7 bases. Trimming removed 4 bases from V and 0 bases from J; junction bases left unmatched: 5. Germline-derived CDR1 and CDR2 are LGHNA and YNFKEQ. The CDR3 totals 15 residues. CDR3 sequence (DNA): TGTGCCAGCAGCCCAGGGGGGACAGCTAACTATGGCTACACCTTC. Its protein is CASSPGGTANYGYTF.

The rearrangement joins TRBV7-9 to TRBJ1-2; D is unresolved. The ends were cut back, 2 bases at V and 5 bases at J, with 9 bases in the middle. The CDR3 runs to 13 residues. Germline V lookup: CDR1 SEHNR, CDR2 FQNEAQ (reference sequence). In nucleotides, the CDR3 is TGTGCCAGCAGCTTAAGGGAAGGATATGGCTACACCTTC. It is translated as CASSLREGYGYTF.

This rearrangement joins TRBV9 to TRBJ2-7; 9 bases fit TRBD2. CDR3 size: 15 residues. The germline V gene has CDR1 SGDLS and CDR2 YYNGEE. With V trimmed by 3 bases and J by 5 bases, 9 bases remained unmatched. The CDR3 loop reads CASSASSVAGDEQYF. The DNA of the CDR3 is TGTGCCAGCAGCGCTTCGTCCGTAGCGGGAGACGAGCAGTACTTC.

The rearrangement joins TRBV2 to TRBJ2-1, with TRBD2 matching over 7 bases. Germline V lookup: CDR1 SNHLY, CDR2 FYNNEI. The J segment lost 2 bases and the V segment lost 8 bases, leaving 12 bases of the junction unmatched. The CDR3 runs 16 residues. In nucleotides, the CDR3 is TGTGCCAGCCCCAATCTAGGCGGGGGAGCCTACAATGAGCAGTTCTTC. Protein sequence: CASPNLGGGAYNEQFF.

In nucleotides, the CDR3 is TGTGCCAGCAGTTTTAGGAACACCGGGGAGCTGTTTTTT. Translating gives CASSFRNTGELFF. V is TRBV27 and J is TRBJ2-2, with D hard to call. CDR1 MNHEY and CDR2 SMNVEV come from the germline V gene (reference sequence). The ends were cut back, 3 bases at V and 1 base at J, with 3 bases in the middle. The CDR3 contains 13 residues.

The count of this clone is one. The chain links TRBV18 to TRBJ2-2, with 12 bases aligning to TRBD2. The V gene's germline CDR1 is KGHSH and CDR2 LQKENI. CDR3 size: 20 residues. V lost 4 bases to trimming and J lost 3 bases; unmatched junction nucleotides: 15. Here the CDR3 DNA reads TGTGCCAGCTCACAAAAACCCGGACTAGCGGGACCCTGGGACACCGGGGAGCTGTTTTTT. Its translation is CASSQKPGLAGPWDTGELFF.

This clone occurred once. In DNA, the CDR3 is TGTGCCAGCAGCTCGGACAGGACAAATACGCAGTATTTT. This encodes CASSSDRTNTQYF. The genes are TRBV7-9 and TRBJ2-3, with TRBD1 identical over 7 bases. The CDR3 runs to 13 residues. Germline V gene sequence: CDR1 SEHNR, CDR2 FQNEAQ (reference sequence). J lost 7 bases, V lost 4 bases, and 5 bases had no gene match.

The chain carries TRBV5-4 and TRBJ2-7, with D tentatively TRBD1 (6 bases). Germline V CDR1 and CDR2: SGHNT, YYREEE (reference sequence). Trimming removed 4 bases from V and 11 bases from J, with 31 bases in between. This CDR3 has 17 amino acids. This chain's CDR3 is CASSRSTSGQIAEREYF. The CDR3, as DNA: TGTGCCAGCAGCCGAAGCACCAGTGGACAGATAGCTGAGAGGGAGTACTTC.

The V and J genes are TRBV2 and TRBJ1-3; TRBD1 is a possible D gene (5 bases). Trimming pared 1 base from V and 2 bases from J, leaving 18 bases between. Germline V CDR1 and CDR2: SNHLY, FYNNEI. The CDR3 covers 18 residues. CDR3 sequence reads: CASSEGPTWGYAGNTIYF. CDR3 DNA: TGTGCCAGCAGTGAAGGACCGACGTGGGGGTATGCTGGAAACACCATATATTTT. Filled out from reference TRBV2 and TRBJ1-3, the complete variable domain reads EPEVTQTPSHQVTQMGQEVILRCVPISNHLYFYWYRQILGQKVEFLVSFYNNEISEKSEIFDDQFSVERPDGSNFTLKIRSTKLEDSAMYFCASSEGPTWGYAGNTIYFGEGSWLTVV.

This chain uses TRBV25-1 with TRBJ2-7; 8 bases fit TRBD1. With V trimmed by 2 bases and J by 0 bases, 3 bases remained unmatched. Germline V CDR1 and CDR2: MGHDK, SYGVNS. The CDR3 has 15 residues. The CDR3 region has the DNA TGTGCCAGCAGTGAACGACAGGGGAACTCCTACGAGCAGTACTTC. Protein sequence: CASSERQGNSYEQYF.

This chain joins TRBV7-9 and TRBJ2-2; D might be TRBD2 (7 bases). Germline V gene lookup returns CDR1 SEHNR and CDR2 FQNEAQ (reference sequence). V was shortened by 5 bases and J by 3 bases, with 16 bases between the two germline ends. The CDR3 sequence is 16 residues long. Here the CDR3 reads CASSPRGGVYTGELFF. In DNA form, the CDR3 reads TGTGCCAGCAGCCCAAGGGGGGGTGTTTACACCGGGGAGCTGTTTTTT.

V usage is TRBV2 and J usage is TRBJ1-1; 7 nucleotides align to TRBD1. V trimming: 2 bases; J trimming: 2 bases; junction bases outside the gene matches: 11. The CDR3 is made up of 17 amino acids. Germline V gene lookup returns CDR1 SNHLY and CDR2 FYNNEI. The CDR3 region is CASSESKGAGPNTEAFF. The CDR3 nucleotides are TGTGCCAGCAGTGAAAGTAAGGGGGCAGGGCCAAACACTGAAGCTTTCTTT.

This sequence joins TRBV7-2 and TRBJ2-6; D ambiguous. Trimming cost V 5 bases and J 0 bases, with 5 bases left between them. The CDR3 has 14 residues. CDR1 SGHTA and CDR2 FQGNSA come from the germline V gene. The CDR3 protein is CASSRDSGANVLTF. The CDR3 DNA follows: TGTGCCAGCAGCAGGGACTCTGGGGCCAACGTCCTGACTTTC.

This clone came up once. The CDR3: CASSLLIAGTQETQYF. The CDR3 DNA is TGCGCCAGCAGCTTATTAATAGCGGGGACCCAAGAGACCCAGTACTTC. The chain uses TRBV5-1 and TRBJ2-5, with 8 positions matching TRBD2. The CDR3 has 16 residues. Unmatched junction bases numbered 7, after V lost 2 bases and J lost 1 base. Germline loops: CDR1 SGHRS, CDR2 YFSETQ.

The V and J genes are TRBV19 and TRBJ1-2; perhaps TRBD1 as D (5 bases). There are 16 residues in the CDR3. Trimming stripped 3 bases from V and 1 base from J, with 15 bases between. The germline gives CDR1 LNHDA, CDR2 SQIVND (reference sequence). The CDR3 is CASSIVGTEGNYGYTF. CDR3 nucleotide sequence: TGTGCCAGTAGTATTGTAGGGACCGAGGGTAACTATGGCTACACCTTC.

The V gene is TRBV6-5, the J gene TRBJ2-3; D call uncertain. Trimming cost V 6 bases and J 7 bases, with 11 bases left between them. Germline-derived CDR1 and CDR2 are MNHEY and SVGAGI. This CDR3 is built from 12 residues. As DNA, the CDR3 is TGTGCCAGCAGACCTGACTCTTATACGCAGTATTTT. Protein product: CASRPDSYTQYF.

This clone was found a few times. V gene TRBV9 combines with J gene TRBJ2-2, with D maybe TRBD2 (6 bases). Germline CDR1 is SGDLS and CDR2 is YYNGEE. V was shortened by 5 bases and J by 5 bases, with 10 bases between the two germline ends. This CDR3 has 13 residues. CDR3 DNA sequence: TGTGCCAGCAGTGGGACTTTTACCGGGGAGCTGTTTTTT. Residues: CASSGTFTGELFF.

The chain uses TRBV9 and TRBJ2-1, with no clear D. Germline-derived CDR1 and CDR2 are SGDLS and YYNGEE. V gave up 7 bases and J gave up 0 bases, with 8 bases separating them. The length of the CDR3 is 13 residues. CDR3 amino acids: CASSGPSYNEQFF. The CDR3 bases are TGTGCCAGCTCTGGCCCCTCCTACAATGAGCAGTTCTTC.

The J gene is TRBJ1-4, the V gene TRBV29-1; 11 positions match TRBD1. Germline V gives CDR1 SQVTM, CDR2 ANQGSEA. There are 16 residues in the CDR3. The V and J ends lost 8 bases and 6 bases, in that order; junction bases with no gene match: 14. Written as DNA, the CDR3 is TGCAGCCCCCATCGTTCAGGACAGGGGGCGGATGAAAAACTGTTTTTT. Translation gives CSPHRSGQGADEKLFF.